This T cell receptor (beta chain) was identified during a study of T cell repertoires in cytomegalovirus infection. The wider study: The public TCR beta signatures pointed to both CMV infection and matching HLA type.

TCRdb re-derived calls from the reads in MiXCR, one entry per CDR3 protein. This table has about 400,000 distinct CDR3 sequences, around 18% appearing once. Study outcomes and limitations: Summed frequency of public TCR beta families distinguished CMV carriers with the relevant HLA.

V lost 1 base to trimming and J lost 5 bases, with 22 bases between them. From germline, CDR1 is SGHTA and CDR2 FQGNSA. The CDR3 length is 18 residues. About this clonotype itself: Its antigen remains unknown.

This TCR came from a human donor in good health (CMV status not recorded). Some clones in this sample may be carry-over from other donors' samples. What was sequenced was PBMCs. The V gene is TRBV7-2, the J gene TRBJ2-3; a possible D gene is TRBD2 (6 bases). The CDR3 bases are TGTGCCAGCAGCTTAGTATTAGGGGCCGGGAGAGGGGTAGATACGCAGTATTTT. Protein sequence: CASSLVLGAGRGVDTQYF.